The rows below give T cell receptor beta chains drawn from one sample of a study of T cell responses to AZD1222 COVID-19 vaccine. Assay used: immunoSEQ multiplex PCR; TCRdb lists only in-frame clones, some missing. Counted here are 120,000 or so clones, 80% to 95% occurring once; the ten biggest clones make up 4% to 5%. The material sequenced was peripheral blood, taken 28 days after the second dose of the MenACWY control vaccine. These receptors originate from an adult who received the MenACWY meningococcal vaccine as a control. Both conserved end residues are part of each CDR3. A D gene is named only where the DNA matches it firmly.

>TRBJ1-5|.|TRBV19
CASSIKSNQPQHF
>TRBJ2-3|.|TRBV29-1
CSVDGGFTQYF
>TRBJ2-3|.|TRBV15
CATSREAVLDTQYF
>TRBJ1-2|.|TRBV18
CASSREGGYGYTF
>TRBJ2-2|TRBD1|TRBV13
CASSSTGTNTGELFF
>TRBJ1-4|.|TRBV5-6
CASRRLGATNEKLFF
>TRBJ1-5|.|TRBV7-9
CASSLLDGGQPQHF
>TRBJ1-6|.|TRBV6-1
CASSEYPFGNSPLHF
>TRBJ1-1|TRBD1|TRBV25-1
CASSELDRGLVTEAFF
>TRBJ2-1|.|TRBV2
CASRIFDEQFF
>TRBJ2-2|TRBD2|TRBV7-3
CASSPRTSGRASDTGELFF
>TRBJ2-7|.|TRBV28
CASSLGTAHEQYF
>TRBJ1-6|.|TRBV27
CASSLYLTGGADSPLHF
>TRBJ1-5|.|TRBV28
CASGRQPGQPQHF
>TRBJ2-2|.|TRBV6-5
CASSYSGTTNTGELFF
>TRBJ1-6|TRBD1|TRBV6-5
CASSMTGAEGSPLHF
>TRBJ1-1|TRBD1|TRBV18
CASSMDRGNTEAFF
>TRBJ2-5|TRBD2|TRBV7-8
CASSSGGNQETQYF
>TRBJ1-6|.|TRBV28
CASRFDTLGLSYNSPLHF
>TRBJ1-2|.|TRBV24-1
CATSEGSYGYTF
>TRBJ1-1|TRBD1|TRBV7-8
CASSWPGQGFSDTEAFF
>TRBJ1-1|.|TRBV19
CASSEGPNTEAFF
>TRBJ2-7|.|TRBV18
CASSPSLLYEQYF
>TRBJ1-1|.|TRBV7-8
CASSSRAEAFF
>TRBJ2-1|TRBD2|TRBV28
CASSFSGRASGEQFF
>TRBJ2-3|TRBD2|TRBV6-5
CASSYISGGAIDTQYF
>TRBJ2-5|TRBD2|TRBV12-3/TRBV12-4
CASGLAGVETQYF
>TRBJ1-2|TRBD1|TRBV5-4
CASSLDLQGGYGYTF
>TRBJ2-5|.|TRBV19
CASSPQGIGQETQYF
>TRBJ1-2|.|TRBV7-9
CASSSTGTQNYGYTF
>TRBJ2-5|.|TRBV9
CASSFKETQYF
>TRBJ1-5|.|TRBV7-3
CASSLSPNQPQHF
>TRBJ2-7|TRBD1|TRBV28
CASSLLDRGRGDEQYF
>TRBJ2-3|.|TRBV5-8
CASSFREGTDTQYF
>TRBJ1-4|TRBD1|TRBV4-1
CASSQATGTGNEKLFF
>TRBJ1-5|.|TRBV6-2/TRBV6-3
CASSYGMGQSQPQHF
>TRBJ1-2|TRBD1|TRBV27
CASKSTGQGGYGYTF
>TRBJ2-2|.|TRBV30
CAWSQGKFTGELFF
>TRBJ1-3|TRBD1|TRBV7-8
CASSQQGTHSGNTIYF
>TRBJ2-7|TRBD2|TRBV4-1
CASSQALAGSYEQYF
>TRBJ2-3|.|TRBV29-1
CSVGRGLRTDTQYF
>TRBJ2-5|.|TRBV28
CASSSPFPDSRPQYF
>TRBJ2-3|.|TRBV18
CASSSGGRTDTQYF
>TRBJ1-5|.|TRBV9
CASALGGSTFQPQHF
>TRBJ2-1|.|TRBV21-1
CATTPTQISYNEQFF